The 26 T cell receptor beta chains reported below all come from one sample, sequenced in a study of shared clonotypes between healthy human individuals. Assay used: immunoSEQ multiplex PCR; TCRdb lists only in-frame clones, some missing. The data contain about 960,000 clones, approximately 76% of them seen just once; the ten biggest clones take up approximately 1.5%. The sequencing sample was made of memory CD4+ T cells sorted from blood. The sample's subset: CD45RA-negative fraction. The source of these receptors is a young man in good health.

The chain uses TRBV4-1 and TRBJ2-1; 8 bases map to TRBD2. The J segment lost 9 bases and the V segment lost 0 bases, leaving 10 bases of the junction unmatched. CDR3 size: 16 residues. CDR1 is MGHRA and CDR2 is YSYEKL in the germline V gene. DNA of the CDR3: TGCGCCAGCAGCCAAGATAGCTGGCGGGAGGAAGGTGAGCAGTTCTTC. This codes for CASSQDSWREEGEQFF.

As for this clone: This clone may be a read error of a much larger clone one base away. Other DNA sequences of this sample code for an identical CDR3. The chain combines TRBV28 with TRBJ2-4, with 7 bases that match TRBD1. The V segment lost 5 bases and the J segment 0 bases; nucleotides outside the gene matches: 7. Germline V lookup: CDR1 MDHEN, CDR2 SYDVKM. The CDR3 consists of 16 residues. CDR3 loop: CASSPPGQIAKNIQYF. The CDR3 nucleotides are TGTGCCAGCAGTCCTCCGGGACAGATAGCCAAAAACATTCAGTACTTC.

The chain couples TRBV4-1 to TRBJ2-7; 7 nucleotides agree with TRBD1. Trimming at V came to 1 base and at J to 6 bases, leaving 3 bases not matched to a gene. This CDR3 has 13 residues. Germline loops: CDR1 MGHRA, CDR2 YSYEKL. DNA for the CDR3: TGCGCCAGCAGCCAAGGACAGGGTGGCGAGCAGTACTTC. It yields the protein CASSQGQGGEQYF.

The table lists this clone with a count of one. The rearrangement uses TRBV7-9 and TRBJ2-7; no definite D call. The CDR3 totals 14 residues. CDR1 SEHNR and CDR2 FQNEAQ come from the germline V gene (reference sequence). Trimming removed 5 bases at V and 5 bases at J, with 16 bases between. This chain's CDR3 is CASSHRPTPHEQYF. The CDR3 DNA reads as TGTGCCAGCAGCCACCGTCCTACCCCCCACGAGCAGTACTTC.

The chain uses TRBV7-2 and TRBJ2-7; 9 bases are a match to TRBD1. The CDR3 is made up of 15 amino acids. The V and J ends lost 6 bases and 2 bases, in that order; junction bases with no gene match: 8. Looked up from germline, CDR1 is SGHTA and CDR2 is FQGNSA. The chain's CDR3 is CASSSSGTGTYEQYF. The CDR3 DNA follows: TGTGCCAGCAGTTCGTCCGGGACAGGGACCTACGAGCAGTACTTC.

The chain joins TRBV5-1 to TRBJ1-4; 7 nucleotides agree with TRBD1. CDR3 length: 15 residues. V lost 4 bases to trimming and J lost 4 bases; unmatched junction nucleotides: 7. CDR1 is SGHRS and CDR2 is YFSETQ in the germline V gene. CDR3 in amino acids: CASSAFQGDNEKLFF. The CDR3, as DNA: TGCGCCAGCAGCGCATTCCAGGGGGATAATGAAAAACTGTTTTTT.

V usage is TRBV27 and J usage is TRBJ2-5; D is ambiguous. The germline V gene has CDR1 MNHEY and CDR2 SMNVEV (reference sequence). The CDR3 has 14 amino acids. V was clipped by 2 bases and J by 8 bases, with 15 bases between them. The CDR3 sequence is CASSLLEPKSTQYF. The CDR3 DNA reads TGTGCCAGCAGTTTACTGGAGCCTAAGAGTACCCAGTACTTC.

This sequence joins TRBV7-6 and TRBJ1-1; D might be TRBD1 (5 bases). Germline values: CDR1 SGHVS, CDR2 FNYEAQ. V lost 5 bases and J lost 0, with 16 bases in between. This CDR3 is built from 16 residues. The chain's CDR3 is CASSRGAAGMNTEAFF. In DNA form, the CDR3 reads TGTGCCAGCAGCCGAGGGGCCGCAGGAATGAACACTGAAGCTTTCTTT. Filled out from reference TRBV7-6 and TRBJ1-1, the complete variable domain reads GAGVSQSPRYKVTKRGQDVALRCDPISGHVSLYWYRQALGQGPEFLTYFNYEAQQDKSGLPNDRFSAERPEGSISTLTIQRTEQRDSAMYRCASSRGAAGMNTEAFFGQGTRLTVV.

This clone was recorded once. The chain combines TRBV5-1 with TRBJ1-1; D unresolved. Germline values: CDR1 SGHRS, CDR2 YFSETQ. The ends were cut back, 6 bases at V and 4 bases at J, with 13 bases in the middle. This CDR3 contains 13 residues. CDR3 in amino acids: CASTTGSFTEAFF. In DNA form, the CDR3 reads TGCGCCAGCACGACCGGGTCTTTCACTGAAGCTTTCTTT.

The rearrangement joins TRBV6-4 to TRBJ2-3; D possibly corresponds to TRBD2 (5 bases). The germline gives CDR1 MRHNA, CDR2 SNTAGT. The CDR3 extends over 13 amino acids. Between the trimmed V and J ends, which lost 4 bases and 5 bases, there was a span of 10 bases. The CDR3 spells CASSGLLEDTQYF. CDR3 in DNA: TGTGCCAGCAGTGGACTACTGGAAGATACGCAGTATTTT.

J is TRBJ2-5 and V is TRBV5-1; D is possibly TRBD1 or TRBD2 (5 bases each). The germline V gene encodes CDR1 SGHRS and CDR2 YFSETQ. This CDR3 has 14 amino acids. The V end was cut by 3 bases, the J end by 2 bases, with 11 bases between. DNA of the CDR3: TGCGCCAGCAGCTGGGGGACCGAACAAGAGACCCAGTACTTC. This encodes CASSWGTEQETQYF.

J is TRBJ2-5 and V is TRBV5-4, with TRBD2 identical over 11 bases. V was pared by 3 bases and J by 3 bases, with 7 bases of the junction left unmatched. CDR1 SGHNT and CDR2 YYREEE come from the germline V gene (reference sequence). The CDR3 spans 16 residues. CDR3: CASSSGTSGRKETQYF. Written as DNA, the CDR3 is TGTGCCAGCAGCTCGGGGACTAGCGGACGTAAAGAGACCCAGTACTTC.

The chain combines TRBV30 with TRBJ2-5, with TRBD2 matching over 10 bases. The better agreement between TRBJ2-7 and the DNA end casts doubt on the J call. The CDR3 runs 15 residues. Germline V gene data show CDR1 as GTSNPN and CDR2 as SVGIG (reference sequence). The DNA of the CDR3 is TGTGCCTGGAGTGTAGAGAGCGGGAGGGCCTACGAGCAGTACTTC. Its translation is CAWSVESGRAYEQYF.

CDR3 loop: CASSSDRGGNEQFF. In DNA, the CDR3 is TGTGCCAGCAGCTCAGACAGGGGGGGGAATGAGCAGTTCTTC. This chain links TRBV11-1 with TRBJ2-1; the match to TRBD1 covers 9 bases. The CDR3 loop spans 14 amino acids. From germline, CDR1 is SGHAT and CDR2 FQDESV (reference sequence). The V and J ends lost 4 bases and 7 bases, in that order; junction bases with no gene match: 5. The entire variable domain, with the rest obtained from reference TRBV11-1 and TRBJ2-1, is as follows: EAEVAQSPRYKITEKSQAVAFWCDPISGHATLYWYRQILGQGPELLVQFQDESVVDDSQLPKDRFSAERLKGVDSTLKIQPAELGDSAMYLCASSSDRGGNEQFFGPGTRLTVL.

The V gene is TRBV27, the J gene TRBJ2-2; 12 positions match TRBD2. The V gene end was trimmed by 3 bases and the J gene end by 5 bases; junction bases not matched to a gene: 10. The CDR3 is made up of 18 amino acids. Germline CDR1 reads MNHEY; CDR2 reads SMNVEV (reference sequence). The CDR3 nucleotides read TGTGCCAGCAGTTTGGGCAAGTCTAGCGGGGGGGCAACCGGGGAGCTGTTTTTT. Its translation: CASSLGKSSGGATGELFF.

The chain is built from TRBV10-1 and TRBJ2-2; the D gene is possibly TRBD2 (6 bases). With 4 bases removed from V and 4 bases from J, the gap between germline ends came to 13 bases. The germline V gene encodes CDR1 WNHNN and CDR2 SYGVQD (reference sequence). This CDR3 has 15 amino acids. The CDR3 is CASSGDSRGTGELFF. The CDR3 nucleotides read TGCGCCAGCAGTGGGGACTCGAGGGGCACCGGGGAGCTGTTTTTT.

The rearrangement uses TRBV6-5 and TRBJ2-1, with D perhaps matching TRBD1 (5 bases). Germline assignment: CDR1 MNHEY and CDR2 SVGAGI. The CDR3 has 16 amino acids. V was shortened by 2 bases and J by 1 base, with 12 bases between the two germline ends. For the CDR3, the DNA is TGTGCCAGCAGTTACATCTCTAGGGGTTCCTACAATGAGCAGTTCTTC. Residues: CASSYISRGSYNEQFF.

This chain connects TRBV9 to TRBJ2-5, with 8 bases that match TRBD1. Germline CDR1 reads SGDLS; CDR2 reads YYNGEE. The CDR3 has 16 residues. The junction had 10 bases not matched to a gene; V was cut back by 3 bases and J by 3 bases. The CDR3 here is CASSAGQGSREETQYF. The CDR3 nucleotides read TGTGCCAGCAGCGCAGGACAGGGCTCGAGAGAAGAGACCCAGTACTTC.

J is TRBJ2-5 and V is TRBV5-3, with 8 bases lining up with TRBD2. TRBV5-3 is labeled an ORF, and its function is uncertain. This CDR3 contains 18 residues. With 4 bases clipped from V and 2 bases from J, the junction kept 16 bases outside the gene matches. CDR3 sequence reads: CARSTAGGSERLQETQYF. The CDR3 nucleotides read TGTGCCAGAAGCACGGCGGGAGGAAGCGAACGTCTACAAGAGACCCAGTACTTC.

This rearrangement joins TRBV6-1 to TRBJ2-3; TRBD2 might be the D (5 bases). Germline V gives CDR1 MNHNS, CDR2 SASEGT. CDR3 length: 16 residues. The germline V and J ends were trimmed by 1 base and 2 bases, with 13 bases remaining between them. The CDR3 loop is CASSEGIARITDTQYF. CDR3 in DNA: TGTGCCAGCAGTGAAGGGATAGCGAGGATCACAGATACGCAGTATTTT.

This clone was counted between two and nine times. The rearrangement links TRBV6-6 to TRBJ2-7, with 8 bases that match TRBD1. The V segment lost 5 bases and the J segment 0 bases; nucleotides outside the gene matches: 3. Germline V gene sequence: CDR1 MNHNY, CDR2 SVGAGI (reference sequence). This CDR3 has 14 residues. In DNA form, the CDR3 reads TGTGCCAGCAGTCCGGGACAGGCCTCCTACGAGCAGTACTTC. Its translation: CASSPGQASYEQYF.

The genes are TRBV10-1 and TRBJ2-7, with 7 bases matching TRBD2. The germline CDR1 and CDR2 sequences are WNHNN and SYGVQD (reference sequence). This CDR3 is 16 amino acids long. V gave up 0 bases and J gave up 3 bases; unmatched junction bases: 8. In nucleotides, the CDR3 is TGCGCCAGCAGTGAGTCGGGTAGCGGGTTATACTACGAGCAGTACTTC. The encoded protein is CASSESGSGLYYEQYF.

The V and J genes are TRBV6-5 and TRBJ1-1; D ambiguous. Trimming took off 2 bases at V and 4 bases at J, with 14 bases between the two ends. Germline V gene sequence: CDR1 MNHEY, CDR2 SVGAGI. The CDR3 is 15 amino acids. The CDR3 sequence: CASSYDGVVGTEAFF. In DNA, the CDR3 is TGTGCCAGCAGTTACGACGGGGTAGTTGGCACTGAAGCTTTCTTT.

This clone was counted once. This chain connects TRBV18 to TRBJ1-2, with D unclear. Germline V gene sequence: CDR1 KGHSH, CDR2 LQKENI. The CDR3 length is 11 residues. V dropped 4 bases and J dropped 10 bases, with 10 bases sitting between them. CDR3 protein: CASSQDWSYTF. The CDR3 bases are TGTGCCAGCTCACAGGACTGGTCCTACACCTTC.

CDR3 DNA sequence: TGTGCCAGCAGCACGCCCGGGGGTTCCCGGGAGCAGTACTTC. This codes for CASSTPGGSREQYF. V gene TRBV5-4 combines with J gene TRBJ2-7, with D possibly being TRBD2 (6 bases). Trimming stripped 4 bases from V and 7 bases from J, with 18 bases between. Germline-derived CDR1 and CDR2 are SGHNT and YYREEE (reference sequence). The CDR3 has 14 amino acids.

In regard to this clone: This CDR3 is also generated by other DNA sequences in the sample. The chain recombines TRBV5-1 with TRBJ1-1; unclear D gene. The CDR3 sequence is 14 residues long. The ends were cut back, 0 bases at V and 1 base at J, with 7 bases in the middle. Per the germline V gene, CDR1 is SGHRS and CDR2 is YFSETQ. The CDR3 region has the DNA TGCGCCAGCAGCTTGGCCGCAGGGAACACTGAAGCTTTCTTT. It specifies CASSLAAGNTEAFF.